This is a list of T cell receptor beta chains from one sample in a study of blood T cells in healthy people across ages. TCRdb re-called the 5' RACE reads through MiXCR, storing one row per CDR3 protein. Of 900,000 to 950,000 distinct CDR3 sequences listed, about 28% are singletons. These same data were also listed under a study on T cells of mothers and their children.

Sequenced input: blood. These receptors originate from a woman between 35 and 50 years old in good health. Both conserved end residues are part of each CDR3. D genes are given only for firm matches. A clone size is listed for some rows: how often the clone was seen (once, few, many), or a class if it is expanded.

j_call	v_call	clone_size	d_call	cdr3_nt	cdr3_aa
TRBJ1-5	TRBV6-6	NA	NA	TGTGCCAGCAGGCCCCGGGCGGACAGCAATCTGCCTCAGCATTTT	CASRPRADSNLPQHF
TRBJ2-1	TRBV12-3/TRBV12-4	NA	TRBD2	TGTGCCAGCAAGGGACTAGCGGGACTCAATGAGCAGTTCTTC	CASKGLAGLNEQFF
TRBJ2-7	TRBV21-1	few	NA	TGTGCCAGCAGCAATGTGGGACAGGGGATGCACGAGCAGTACTTC	CASSNVGQGMHEQYF
TRBJ2-1	TRBV20-1	few	TRBD2	TGCAGTGCTAGAGATCTTAGCGGGGGGGCCCGTAATGAGCAGTTCTTC	CSARDLSGGARNEQFF
TRBJ2-3	TRBV20-1	NA	NA	TGCAGTGCTAGAGCATACGGGGGCCCCACAGATACGCAGTATTTT	CSARAYGGPTDTQYF
TRBJ2-3	TRBV5-1	NA	NA	TGCGCCAGCAGCTTCTCACTGGAGGGGCCCACAGATACGCAGTATTTT	CASSFSLEGPTDTQYF
TRBJ2-1	TRBV5-1	many	TRBD2	TGCGCCAGCACCGAAAGCGGGGGGCGAGACAATGAGCAGTTCTTC	CASTESGGRDNEQFF
TRBJ2-2	TRBV6-1	few	TRBD2	TGTGCCAGCAGGTTGACTAGCGGGGGGGCCCCCGGGGAGCTGTTTTTT	CASRLTSGGAPGELFF
TRBJ1-6	TRBV7-2	few	NA	TGTGCCAGCAGCTTAGGTCAGTCCGCCGGGTACTTCAATTCACCCCTCCACTTT	CASSLGQSAGYFNSPLHF
TRBJ1-1	TRBV20-1	NA	NA	TGCAGTGCGAAAACCGGGACGGGGGGCACTGAAGCTTTCTTT	CSAKTGTGGTEAFF
TRBJ2-1	TRBV6-5	many	NA	TGTGCCAGCAGCCCCGGGCGAGAGCAGTTCTTC	CASSPGREQFF
TRBJ2-3	TRBV7-3	few	NA	TGTGCCAGCAGCTCCGGACTCGTTAGCACAGATACGCAGTATTTT	CASSSGLVSTDTQYF
TRBJ2-5	TRBV10-2	few	TRBD2	TGCGCCAGCAGGGGAAGTGTCATGGCTAGCGGGTCACAAGAGACCCAGTACTTC	CASRGSVMASGSQETQYF
TRBJ2-7	TRBV11-2	many	NA	TGTGCCAGCAGCTTATTCGACAGTAGGATTTACGAGCAGTACTTC	CASSLFDSRIYEQYF
TRBJ2-3	TRBV6-5	NA	NA	TGTGCCAGCAGAACGACAGTAGCAAGCACAGATACGCAGTATTTT	CASRTTVASTDTQYF
TRBJ1-2	TRBV9	many	TRBD1	TGTGCCAGCAGCTCCGGACAGGGAGACGGCTACACCTTC	CASSSGQGDGYTF
TRBJ2-1	TRBV7-9	NA	NA	TGTGCCAGCAGCATCCCGACAGCAAATGAGCAGTTCTTC	CASSIPTANEQFF
TRBJ2-3	TRBV3-1	few	TRBD2	TGTGCCAGCAGCCAAGTGAGCGGGGGGGCGACAGATACGCAGTATTTT	CASSQVSGGATDTQYF
TRBJ2-1	TRBV12-3/TRBV12-4	many	NA	TGTGCCAGCAGCTTAGACCCCTACAATGAGCAGTTCTTC	CASSLDPYNEQFF
TRBJ2-6	TRBV20-1	many	TRBD2	TGCAGTGCCACGAGAGGCCTAGCGGGGGGGCTTGGGGCCAACGTCCTGACTTTC	CSATRGLAGGLGANVLTF
TRBJ2-3	TRBV29-1	NA	NA	TGCAGCGTTGAAGAATCGAGGACGGTGGGGAAAGATACGCAGTATTTT	CSVEESRTVGKDTQYF
TRBJ2-5	TRBV27	many	NA	TGTGCCAGCAGTTTTAAGTACCAAGAGACCCAGTACTTC	CASSFKYQETQYF
TRBJ2-1	TRBV7-2	NA	NA	TGTGCCAACAGCTTAGGGGCGGGGCAAGTCTACAATGAGCAGTTCTTC	CANSLGAGQVYNEQFF
TRBJ1-2	TRBV7-9	NA	NA	TGTGCCAGCAACTTAGCTGGGGCCGACAACTATGGCTACACCTTC	CASNLAGADNYGYTF
TRBJ1-2	TRBV29-1	few	NA	TGCAGCGTTGGCGGGGGGAACGGCTATGGTTACACCTTC	CSVGGGNGYGYTF
TRBJ2-6	TRBV3-1	many	NA	TGTGCCAGCACATTATTGGTTTCCGGGGCCAACGTCCTGACTTTC	CASTLLVSGANVLTF